This TCR beta chain was obtained from a study of blood T cell repertoires in COVID-19. This CDR3 is 15 amino acids long. The germline gives CDR1 LGHNT, CDR2 FRNRAP. Trimming removed 2 bases from V and 5 bases from J; junction bases left unmatched: 7. Original processing methods: Nucleated cell counts were estimated from reference gene primer amplification. Some clones are missing from TCRdb's copy, which holds only in-frame ones; the method was immunoSEQ multiplex PCR. V and J calls and clone size follow that table, whereas D and trimming were derived from the DNA. The sample shows fewer than 110,000 clones, 85% of them seen only once.

The J gene is TRBJ2-7, the V gene TRBV12-5, with 9 bases identical to TRBD1. This TCR was recovered from a woman between 70 and 85 years old with active or convalescent COVID-19. Sequencing input: peripheral blood. The CDR3 coding sequence is TGTGCTAGTGGTTTGTTCGGACAGGGGTCTCACGAGCAGTACTTC. As protein: CASGLFGQGSHEQYF.